These 15 T cell receptor beta chains were sequenced from one sample in a study of T cells after yellow fever vaccination (dated by TCRdb to the late 2010s). Library prep was done by 5' RACE. The listed sequencing device is Illumina NovaSeq 6000. TCRdb cleaned the public reads at Q25 with fastp, built clones with MiXCR and kept in-frame beta chains. CDR3 protein sequences are deduplicated, and each keeps its most common genes and DNA. Here the sample has 150,000 to 200,000 distinct CDR3 sequences; 11% occur a single time. The ten largest clones add up to 36% of the sample. The meaning of the sample's treatment or condition label: live attenuated yellow fever vaccine strain. Here the sequenced sample was CD8+ T cells sorted from PBMCs, taken 15 days after the yellow fever booster vaccination. The source of these receptors is a man aged 18 to 30 who received the YFV17D yellow fever vaccine.

In its sample, this clonotype was seen many times. This chain links TRBV6-2 or TRBV6-3 with TRBJ1-1, with D perhaps TRBD1 (5 bases). This CDR3 has 14 amino acids. The germline V gene has CDR1 MNHEY and CDR2 SVGEGT. Trimming shortened V by 2 bases and J by 4 bases, and 11 bases separated the two germline ends. In DNA, the CDR3 is TGTGCCAGCAGTTACGGGGGGTCAGGCACTGAAGCTTTCTTT. It codes for CASSYGGSGTEAFF.

The table lists this clonotype with a few counts. This chain links TRBV5-1 with TRBJ2-5, with 8 bases aligning to TRBD1. V dropped 4 bases and J dropped 4; count of bases not matched to a gene: 9. The length of the CDR3 is 15 residues. Germline V gives CDR1 SGHRS, CDR2 YFSETQ. CDR3 region: CASSQDRVRGETQYF. Written as DNA, the CDR3 is TGCGCCAGCAGCCAGGACAGGGTGAGGGGAGAGACCCAGTACTTC.

CDR3 residues: CASSLGAGPNYEQYV. The DNA of the CDR3 is TGCGCCAGCAGCTTGGGGGCAGGGCCAAACTACGAGCAGTACGTC. The J gene is TRBJ2-7, the V gene TRBV5-1; weak D call: TRBD1 (5 bases). The germline V gene encodes CDR1 SGHRS and CDR2 YFSETQ. The CDR3 is 15 residues long. V lost 0 bases, J lost 3 bases, and 13 bases lay in between.

The rearrangement links TRBV4-1 to TRBJ1-4, with a tentative D call TRBD1 (6 bases). V was cut by 6 bases and J by 8 bases, with 19 bases left in between. The germline V gene has CDR1 MGHRA and CDR2 YSYEKL. The CDR3 is 15 residues long. CDR3 sequence reads: CASSRTGTLEEKLFF. The DNA of the CDR3 is TGCGCCAGCAGTCGCACCGGGACACTGGAGGAAAAACTGTTTTTT.

This clonotype was seen more than once but under ten times. The chain employs TRBV12-3 or TRBV12-4 and TRBJ2-3, with D unresolved. The CDR3 runs to 14 residues. V lost 2 bases and J lost 2, with 8 bases in between. DNA of the CDR3: TGTGCCAGCAGTTTATTGTCGGACACAGATACGCAGTATTTT. This gives the protein CASSLLSDTDTQYF.

By frequency in the sample, this clonotype is large. The chain uses TRBV7-2 and TRBJ2-3, with 12 bases lining up with TRBD2. The germline CDR1 and CDR2 sequences are SGHTA and FQGNSA. The CDR3 has 17 residues. J gave up 1 base and V 1 base, and 3 bases lay outside the gene matches. DNA of the CDR3: TGTGCCAGCAGCTTAGTAGCTAGCGGGGGGGGCACAGATACGCAGTATTTT. Protein product: CASSLVASGGGTDTQYF. The entire variable domain, with the rest obtained from reference TRBV7-2 and TRBJ2-3, is as follows: GAGVSQSPSNKVTEKGKDVELRCDPISGHTALYWYRQSLGQGLEFLIYFQGNSAPDKSGLPSDRFSAERTGGSVSTLTIQRTQQEDSAVYLCASSLVASGGGTDTQYFGPGTRLTVL.

The chain has TRBV7-9 and TRBJ2-2; 8 bases line up with TRBD2. The CDR3 extends over 16 amino acids. The germline CDR1 and CDR2 sequences are SEHNR and FQNEAQ (reference sequence). The ends lost 5 bases at V and 1 base at J; junction bases unmatched: 6. CDR3 coding DNA: TGTGCCAGCAGCCATACTAGCGGCAAGAACACCGGGGAGCTGTTTTTT. Its protein product is CASSHTSGKNTGELFF.

V usage is TRBV10-2 and J usage is TRBJ1-1, with unresolved D. Trimming left V 8 bases short and J 1 base short, with 11 bases between. The CDR3 totals 13 residues. Germline V gene data show CDR1 as WSHSY and CDR2 as SAAADI. CDR3 protein: CASGWAPNTEAFF. CDR3 coding DNA: TGCGCCAGCGGCTGGGCACCGAACACTGAAGCTTTCTTT.

This clonotype came up many times. The V gene is TRBV10-3, the J gene TRBJ2-5, with TRBD2 as a possible D gene (5 bases). Trimming took off 9 bases at V and 5 bases at J, with 10 bases between the two ends. The CDR3 length is 11 residues. Germline V gives CDR1 ENHRY, CDR2 SYGVKD. CDR3 DNA sequence: TGTGCCATGGGGTCGGGGGAGACCCAGTACTTC. This encodes CAMGSGETQYF.

This chain uses TRBV4-1 with TRBJ1-3; no firm D call. The CDR3 length is 15 residues. Trimming stripped 2 bases from V and 2 bases from J, with 10 bases between. Germline V gives CDR1 MGHRA, CDR2 YSYEKL. The CDR3: CASSQLQIAGNTIYF. Written as DNA, the CDR3 is TGCGCCAGCAGCCAACTACAGATTGCTGGAAACACCATATATTTT.

This clonotype has just a few counts. The rearrangement uses TRBV5-1 and TRBJ1-1; D is ambiguous. Between the trimmed V and J ends, which lost 0 bases and 0 bases, there was a span of 9 bases. The CDR3 consists of 15 residues. Germline-derived CDR1 and CDR2 are SGHRS and YFSETQ. CDR3 residues: CASSLARSMNTEAFF. CDR3 in DNA: TGCGCCAGCAGCTTGGCGCGCAGCATGAACACTGAAGCTTTCTTT.

This chain joins TRBV6-5 and TRBJ2-1; 9 bases map to TRBD2. CDR3 size: 16 residues. CDR1 is MNHEY and CDR2 is SVGAGI in the germline V gene. V shed 0 bases, J shed 4 bases, and the junction held 4 bases outside the gene matches. CDR3 in amino acids: CASSYSGSGGYNEQFF. CDR3 nucleotides: TGTGCCAGCAGTTACTCGGGCAGCGGGGGGTACAATGAGCAGTTCTTC.

The chain uses TRBV24-1 and TRBJ2-1, with TRBD1 as a possible D gene (5 bases). Per the germline V gene, CDR1 is KGHDR and CDR2 is SFDVKD. This CDR3 is built from 15 residues. V dropped 7 bases and J dropped 2 bases, with 14 bases sitting between them. The chain's CDR3 is CATSFTGAPYNEQFF. CDR3 sequence (DNA): TGTGCCACCAGCTTTACAGGAGCCCCCTACAATGAGCAGTTCTTC.

This clonotype has more than one count but fewer than ten. This chain connects TRBV7-9 to TRBJ2-4, with D possibly called TRBD1 or TRBD2 (6 bases each). This CDR3 region has 15 residues. Germline-derived CDR1 and CDR2 are SEHNR and FQNEAQ (reference sequence). Between the trimmed V and J ends, which lost 1 base and 5 bases, there was a span of 12 bases. In DNA, the CDR3 is TGTGCCAGCAGCTTAGATTCGGGGGCTCAAAACATTCAGTACTTC. Translated: CASSLDSGAQNIQYF. The whole variable domain, filled in from reference TRBV7-9 and TRBJ2-4, reads DTGVSQNPRHKITKRGQNVTFRCDPISEHNRLYWYRQTLGQGPEFLTYFQNEAQLEKSRLLSDRFSAERPKGSFSTLEIQRTEQGDSAMYLCASSLDSGAQNIQYFGAGTRLSVL.

This clonotype showed up just a few times. The gene calls are TRBV20-1 and TRBJ2-3; D uncertain. Germline CDR1 reads DFQATT; CDR2 reads SNEGSKA (reference sequence). CDR3 length: 16 amino acids. The ends were cut back, 5 bases at V and 2 bases at J, with 20 bases in the middle. The CDR3 DNA reads TGCAGTGCTGGAAAATCTGGCATCTCGTACACAGATACGCAGTATTTT. It is translated as CSAGKSGISYTDTQYF.